This T cell receptor (beta chain) derives from a study of blood T cell repertoires in COVID-19. Trimming took off 2 bases at V and 4 bases at J, with 20 bases between the two ends. The CDR3 is 17 residues long. Germline CDR1 is KGHSH and CDR2 is LQKENI. Repertoires were generated with immunoSEQ multiplex PCR, while TCRdb's copy carries only in-frame clones and drops some. The table has some 70,000 clones, about nine tenths seen once; the top ten hold 5.5% to 8.5%. The V and J genes are TRBV18 and TRBJ1-1; D may be TRBD1 (5 bases). The receptor was derived from a man aged 50-60 years with active COVID-19. Sequencing was carried out using peripheral blood. In nucleotides, the CDR3 is TGTGCCAGCTCACCATATAAAGTCAAGCAGGGTGGCACTGAAGCTTTCTTT. It codes for CASSPYKVKQGGTEAFF.